The 11 T cell receptor beta chains below come from one sample, sequenced in a study of monozygotic twins with inflammatory bowel disease (dated by TCRdb to about 2019). Libraries were built with 5' RACE. These reads were obtained on an Illumina HiSeq 2500. The reads went through TCRdb reprocessing, and each CDR3 protein sequence gets one entry with no DNA. This specimen's table enumerates 310,000 or so distinct CDR3 sequences. The ten top clones hold approximately 2% of the sample. Sequencing used blood. These receptors were obtained from a human donor with ulcerative colitis or Crohn's disease, or a healthy co-twin of an affected twin (not recorded which).

The J gene is TRBJ1-5, the V gene TRBV7-8; TCRdb gives TRBD1 as the D gene, but with no DNA this cannot be confirmed. The CDR3 has 14 amino acids. Germline CDR1 is SGHVS and CDR2 is FQNEAQ. The CDR3 here is CASSSGQTNNFQHF.

The V call is TRBV5-1, the J call TRBJ2-7; TCRdb picks TRBD1, but there is no DNA to check that call. There are 15 residues in the CDR3. Germline V gene data show CDR1 as SGHRS and CDR2 as YFSETQ. The CDR3 loop reads CASSRLPTGDYEQYF.

The chain joins TRBV28 to TRBJ2-7. This CDR3 has 12 amino acids. CDR1 is MDHEN and CDR2 is SYDVKM in the germline V gene. The CDR3 loop reads CARDRSTYEQNF.

J is TRBJ2-3 and V is TRBV7-6. The CDR3 loop spans 16 amino acids. Germline V gene lookup returns CDR1 SGHVS and CDR2 FNYEAQ. CDR3: CASSLADASGTDTQYF.

The chain recombines TRBV5-8 with TRBJ1-5; with no DNA, the TCRdb D assignment of TRBD1 cannot be verified. There are 14 residues in the CDR3. CDR1 and CDR2 from the germline V gene are SGHTS and YDEGEE. The CDR3 loop is CASSFDRVRQPQHF. Using reference TRBV5-8 and TRBJ1-5 for the parts outside the CDR3, the full variable domain is EAGVTQSPTHLIKTRGQQATLRCSPISGHTSVYWYQQALGLGLQFLLWYDEGEERNRGNFPPRFSGRQFPNYSSELNVNALELEDSALYLCASSFDRVRQPQHFGDGTRLSIL.

The chain combines TRBV20-1 with TRBJ2-3; the D call from TCRdb, TRBD2, cannot be confirmed without DNA. The CDR3 length is 15 residues. CDR1 and CDR2 from the germline V gene are DFQATT and SNEGSKA (reference sequence). The CDR3: CSARDRREGLHTQYF.

The chain combines TRBV28 with TRBJ2-1; the D call from TCRdb, TRBD1, cannot be confirmed without DNA. This CDR3 comprises 15 residues. Per the germline V gene, CDR1 is MDHEN and CDR2 is SYDVKM. This chain's CDR3 is CASTLALGQNNEQFF.

This sequence joins TRBV10-2 and TRBJ1-1; TCRdb indicates TRBD1, and absent DNA this call remains unverified. CDR1 WSHSY and CDR2 SAAADI come from the germline V gene. The CDR3 runs to 15 residues. This chain's CDR3 is CASSVPRGVNTEAFF.

The chain carries TRBV30 and TRBJ2-7; TCRdb reports TRBD1, a call that lacks DNA to check it against. The CDR3 sequence is 15 residues long. Germline V gene data show CDR1 as GTSNPN and CDR2 as SVGIG (reference sequence). The CDR3 protein is CAWTPEGAGMYEQYF.

The chain joins TRBV5-1 to TRBJ2-5; TCRdb reports TRBD1, a call that lacks DNA to check it against. CDR3 length: 14 amino acids. CDR1 is SGHRS, CDR2 YFSETQ, per germline. The CDR3 here is CASSMGDRGSTQYF.

The rearrangement uses TRBV5-1 and TRBJ2-3. The CDR3 covers 15 residues. Germline V CDR1 and CDR2: SGHRS, YFSETQ. The CDR3 loop reads CASSLVVASTDTQYF.